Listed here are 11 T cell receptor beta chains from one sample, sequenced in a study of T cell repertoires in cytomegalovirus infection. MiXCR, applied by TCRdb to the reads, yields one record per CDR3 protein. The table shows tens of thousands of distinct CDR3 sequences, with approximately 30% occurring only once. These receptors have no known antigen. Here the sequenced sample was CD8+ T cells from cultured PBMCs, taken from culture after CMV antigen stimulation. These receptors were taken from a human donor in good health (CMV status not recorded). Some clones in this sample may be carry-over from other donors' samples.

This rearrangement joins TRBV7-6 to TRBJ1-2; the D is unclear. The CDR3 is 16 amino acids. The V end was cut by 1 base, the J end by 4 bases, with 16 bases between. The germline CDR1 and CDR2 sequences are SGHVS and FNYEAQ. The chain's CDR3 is CASSLVPGQVRYGYTF. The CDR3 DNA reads TGTGCCAGCAGCTTAGTTCCTGGCCAGGTACGCTATGGCTACACCTTC.

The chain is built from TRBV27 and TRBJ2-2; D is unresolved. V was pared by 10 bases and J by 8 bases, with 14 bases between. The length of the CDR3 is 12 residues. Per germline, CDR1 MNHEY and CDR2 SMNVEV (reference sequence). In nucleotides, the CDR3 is TGTGCCATCGCGTCCAATCGGGGGGAGCTGTTTTTT. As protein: CAIASNRGELFF.

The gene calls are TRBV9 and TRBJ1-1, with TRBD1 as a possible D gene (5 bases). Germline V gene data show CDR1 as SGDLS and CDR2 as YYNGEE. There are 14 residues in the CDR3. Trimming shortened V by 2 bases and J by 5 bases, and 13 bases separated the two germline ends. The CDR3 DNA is TGTGCCAGCAGCGTTGGGGGAGGGTTTACTGAAGCTTTCTTT. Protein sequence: CASSVGGGFTEAFF.

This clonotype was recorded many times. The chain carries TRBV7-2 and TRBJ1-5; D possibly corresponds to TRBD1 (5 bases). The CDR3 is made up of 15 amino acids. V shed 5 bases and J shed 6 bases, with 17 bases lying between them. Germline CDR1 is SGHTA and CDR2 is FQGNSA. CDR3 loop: CASSPGTDLFQPQHF. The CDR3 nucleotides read TGTGCCAGCAGCCCCGGGACGGACCTTTTTCAGCCCCAGCATTTT.

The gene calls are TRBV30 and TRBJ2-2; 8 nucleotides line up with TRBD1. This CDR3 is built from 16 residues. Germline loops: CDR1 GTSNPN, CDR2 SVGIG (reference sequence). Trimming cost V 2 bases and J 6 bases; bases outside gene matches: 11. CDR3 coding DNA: TGTGCCTGGAGTTTAAGGACAGGGATCGGTTCCGGGGAGCTGTTTTTT. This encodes CAWSLRTGIGSGELFF.

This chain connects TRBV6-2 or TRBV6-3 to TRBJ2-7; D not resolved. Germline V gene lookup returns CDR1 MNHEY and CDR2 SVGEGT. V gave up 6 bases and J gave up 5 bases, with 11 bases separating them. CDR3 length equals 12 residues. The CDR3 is CASSPSGDEQYF. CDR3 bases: TGTGCCAGCAGCCCTAGTGGGGACGAGCAGTACTTC.

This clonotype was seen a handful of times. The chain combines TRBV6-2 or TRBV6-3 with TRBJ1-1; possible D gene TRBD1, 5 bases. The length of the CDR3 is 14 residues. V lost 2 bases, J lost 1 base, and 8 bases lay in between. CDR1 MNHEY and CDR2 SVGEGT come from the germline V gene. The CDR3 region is CASSYRGWNTEAFF. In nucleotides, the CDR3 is TGTGCCAGCAGTTACAGGGGTTGGAACACTGAAGCTTTCTTT.

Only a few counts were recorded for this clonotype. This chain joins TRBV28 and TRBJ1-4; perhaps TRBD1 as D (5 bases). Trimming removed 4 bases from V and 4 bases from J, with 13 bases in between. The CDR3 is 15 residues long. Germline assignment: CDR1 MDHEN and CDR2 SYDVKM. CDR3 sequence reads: CASSSPGTGNEKLFF. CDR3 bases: TGTGCCAGCAGTTCCCCCGGGACGGGTAATGAAAAACTGTTTTTT.

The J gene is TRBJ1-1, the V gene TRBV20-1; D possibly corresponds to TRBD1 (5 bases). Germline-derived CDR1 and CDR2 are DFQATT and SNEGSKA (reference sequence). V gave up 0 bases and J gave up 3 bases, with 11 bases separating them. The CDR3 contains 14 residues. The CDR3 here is CSARDLGGYTEAFF. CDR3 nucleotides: TGCAGTGCTAGAGATCTGGGGGGGTACACTGAAGCTTTCTTT.

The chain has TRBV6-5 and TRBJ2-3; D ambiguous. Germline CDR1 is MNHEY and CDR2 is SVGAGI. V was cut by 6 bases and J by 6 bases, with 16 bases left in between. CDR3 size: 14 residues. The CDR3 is CASSKPSEFDTQYF. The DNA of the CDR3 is TGTGCCAGCAGCAAACCGTCGGAGTTTGATACGCAGTATTTT.

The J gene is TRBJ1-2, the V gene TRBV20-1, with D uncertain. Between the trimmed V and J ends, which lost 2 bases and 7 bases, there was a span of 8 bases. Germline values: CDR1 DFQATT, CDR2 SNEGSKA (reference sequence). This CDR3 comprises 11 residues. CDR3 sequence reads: CSARLRGGYTF. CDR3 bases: TGCAGTGCTAGATTGCGGGGTGGCTACACCTTC.